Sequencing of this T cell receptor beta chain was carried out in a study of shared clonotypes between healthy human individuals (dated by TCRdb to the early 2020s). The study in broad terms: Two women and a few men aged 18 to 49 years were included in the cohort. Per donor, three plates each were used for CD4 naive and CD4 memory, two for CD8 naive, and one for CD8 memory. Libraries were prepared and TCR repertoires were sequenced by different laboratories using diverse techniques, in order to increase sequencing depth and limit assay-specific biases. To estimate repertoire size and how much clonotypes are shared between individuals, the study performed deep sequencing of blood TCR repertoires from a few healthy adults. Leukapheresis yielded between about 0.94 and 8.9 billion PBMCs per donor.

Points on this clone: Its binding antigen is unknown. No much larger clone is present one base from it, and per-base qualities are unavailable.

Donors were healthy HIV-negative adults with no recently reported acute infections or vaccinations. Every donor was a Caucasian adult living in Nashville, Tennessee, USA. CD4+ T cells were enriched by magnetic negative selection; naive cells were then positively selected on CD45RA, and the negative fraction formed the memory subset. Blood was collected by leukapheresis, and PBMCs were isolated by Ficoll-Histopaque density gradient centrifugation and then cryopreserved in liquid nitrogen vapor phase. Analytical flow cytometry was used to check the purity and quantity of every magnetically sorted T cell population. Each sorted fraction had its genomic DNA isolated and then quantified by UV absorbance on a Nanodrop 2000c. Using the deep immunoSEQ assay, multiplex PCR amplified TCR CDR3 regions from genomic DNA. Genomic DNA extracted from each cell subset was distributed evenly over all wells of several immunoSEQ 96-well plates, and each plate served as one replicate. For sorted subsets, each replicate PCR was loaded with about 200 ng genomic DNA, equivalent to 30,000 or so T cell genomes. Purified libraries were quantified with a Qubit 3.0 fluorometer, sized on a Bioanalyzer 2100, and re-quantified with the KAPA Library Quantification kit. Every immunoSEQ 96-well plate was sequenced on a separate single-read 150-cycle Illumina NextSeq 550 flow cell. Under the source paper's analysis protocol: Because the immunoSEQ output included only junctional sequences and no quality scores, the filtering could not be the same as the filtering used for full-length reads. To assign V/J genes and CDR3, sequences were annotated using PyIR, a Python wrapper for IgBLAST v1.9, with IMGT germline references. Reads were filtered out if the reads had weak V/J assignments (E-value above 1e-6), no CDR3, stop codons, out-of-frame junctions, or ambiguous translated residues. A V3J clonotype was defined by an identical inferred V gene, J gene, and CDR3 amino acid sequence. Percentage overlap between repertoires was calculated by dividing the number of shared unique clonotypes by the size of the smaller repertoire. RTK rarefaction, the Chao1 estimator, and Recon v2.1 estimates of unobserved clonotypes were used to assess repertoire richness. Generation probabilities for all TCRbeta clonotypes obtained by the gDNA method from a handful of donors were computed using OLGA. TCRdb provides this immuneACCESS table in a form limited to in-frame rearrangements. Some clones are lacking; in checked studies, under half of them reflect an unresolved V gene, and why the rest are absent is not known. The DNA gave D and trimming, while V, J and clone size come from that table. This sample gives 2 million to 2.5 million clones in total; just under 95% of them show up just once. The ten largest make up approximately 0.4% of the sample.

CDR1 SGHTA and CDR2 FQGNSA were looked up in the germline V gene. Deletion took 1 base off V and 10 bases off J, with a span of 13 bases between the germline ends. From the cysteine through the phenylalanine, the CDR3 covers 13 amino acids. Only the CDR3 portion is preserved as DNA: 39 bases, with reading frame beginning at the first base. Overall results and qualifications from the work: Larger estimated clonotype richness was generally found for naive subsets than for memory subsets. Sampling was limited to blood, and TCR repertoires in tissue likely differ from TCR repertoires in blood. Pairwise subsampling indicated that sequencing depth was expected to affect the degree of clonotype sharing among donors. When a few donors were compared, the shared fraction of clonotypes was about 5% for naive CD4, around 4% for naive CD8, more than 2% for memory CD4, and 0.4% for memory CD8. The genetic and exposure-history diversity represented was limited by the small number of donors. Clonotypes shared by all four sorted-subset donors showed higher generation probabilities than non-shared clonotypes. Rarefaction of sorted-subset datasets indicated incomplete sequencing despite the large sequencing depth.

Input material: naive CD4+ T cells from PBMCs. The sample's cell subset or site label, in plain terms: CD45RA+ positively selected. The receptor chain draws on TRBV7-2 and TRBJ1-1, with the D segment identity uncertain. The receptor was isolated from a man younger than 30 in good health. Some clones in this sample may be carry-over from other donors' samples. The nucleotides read TGTGCCAGCAGCTTAGAACGGCTTTCCGGAGCTTTCTTT. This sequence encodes CASSLERLSGAFF.